These T cell receptor beta chains were read from a single sample in a study of radiotherapy plus CTLA-4 blockade in lung cancer. Repertoires were generated with immunoSEQ multiplex PCR, while TCRdb's copy carries only in-frame clones and drops some. The table has around 130,000 clones, more than 80% seen once; the top ten hold just under 7%. The sequenced sample was peripheral blood, obtained from a patient treated with radiotherapy plus ipilimumab. Receptor source: a human donor with non-small cell lung cancer that progressed on radiotherapy plus ipilimumab. CDR3s include the opening cysteine and the closing phenylalanine or tryptophan. A D gene is named only where the DNA matches it firmly. Clone size is not always given. Where it is, it says once, few, many or a class for expanded clones.

d_call j_call v_call clone_size cdr3_nt cdr3_aa
NA TRBJ1-1 TRBV5-6 once TGTGCCAGCAGCCGGCTTCTGGAAGCTTTCTTT CASSRLLEAFF
TRBD2 TRBJ2-5 TRBV11-3 NA TGTGCCAGCAGCTTAGACTTCGGACTAGCGGGAGGGTGGGAGACCCAGTACTTC CASSLDFGLAGGWETQYF
NA TRBJ1-1 TRBV2 NA TGTGCCAGCAGTGAAGAGGACTTCACTGAAGCTTTCTTT CASSEEDFTEAFF
NA TRBJ1-2 TRBV25-1 NA TGTGCCAGCAGTGGTGACTATGGCTACACCTTC CASSGDYGYTF
TRBD1 TRBJ2-4 TRBV30 NA TGTGCCTGGAGCTTACAGGGGTTAGCCAAAAACATTCAGTACTTC CAWSLQGLAKNIQYF
NA TRBJ2-3 TRBV11-2 NA TGTGCCAGCAGCCTGGGCCCGGGGTATTTT CASSLGPGYF
NA TRBJ2-7 TRBV6-1 few TGTGCCAGCAGTGTAGTGGGACGCAGCCCCTACGAGCAGTACTTC CASSVVGRSPYEQYF
NA TRBJ1-1 TRBV7-3 once TGTGCCAGCAGCTTATTCGGGTTAACTGAAGCTTTCTTT CASSLFGLTEAFF
NA TRBJ2-3 TRBV6-6 few TGTGCCAGCACCCCGGACCGTCGGGGCCCTACAGATACGCAGTATTTT CASTPDRRGPTDTQYF
TRBD1 TRBJ1-2 TRBV20-1 NA TGCAGTGCTTATACAGGGGTTGGCTACACCTTC CSAYTGVGYTF
NA TRBJ1-2 TRBV7-9 NA TGTGCCAGCAGCTTAGGGACACCTACCTATGGCTACACCTTC CASSLGTPTYGYTF
NA TRBJ2-3 TRBV7-9 NA TGTGCCAGCAGCTTAGCCCGGCAGGGTCGTAGCACAGATACGCAGTATTTT CASSLARQGRSTDTQYF
NA TRBJ1-1 TRBV29-1 NA TGCAGCGTTGAGGGAGGGAGGGCTGAAGCTTTCTTT CSVEGGRAEAFF
TRBD2 TRBJ2-5 TRBV27 NA TGTGCCAGCAGATCCCCGGCGGGAGGGAAGGAGACCCAGTACTTC CASRSPAGGKETQYF
NA TRBJ1-5 TRBV6-6 NA TGTGCCAGCAGTTACTCGGGCAGGGACGGTCAGCCCCAGCATTTT CASSYSGRDGQPQHF
NA TRBJ2-3 TRBV4-2 NA TGTGCCAGCAGCCGCCCGACAGGTAGCACAGATACGCAGTATTTT CASSRPTGSTDTQYF
NA TRBJ1-4 TRBV18 NA TGTGCCAGCTCGCTGAAGAGCGCCGCAACTAATGAAAAACTGTTTTTT CASSLKSAATNEKLFF
NA TRBJ1-1 TRBV19 NA TGTGCCAGTAGTCGGACATCCACTGAAGCTTTCTTT CASSRTSTEAFF
NA TRBJ2-6 TRBV11-3 NA TGTGCCAGCAGCTTTTCGGCCCTCTCCACCTCTCTGGGGGCCAACGTCCTGACTTTC CASSFSALSTSLGANVLTF
NA TRBJ2-3 TRBV7-6 NA TGTGCCAGCACCTCGGCTAATACGCAGTATTTT CASTSANTQYF
TRBD1 TRBJ2-7 TRBV12-5 NA TGTGCTAGTGGAACGACAGGGTCCTACGAGCAGTACTTC CASGTTGSYEQYF
NA TRBJ2-5 TRBV18 NA TGTGCCAGCTCACCACTTTCGGGGGAGACCCAGTACTTC CASSPLSGETQYF
TRBD2 TRBJ2-3 TRBV5-1 NA TGCGCCAGCAGCTTGGGGGCCGCACTAGCGGGAGTGGCAGATACGCAGTATTTT CASSLGAALAGVADTQYF
TRBD1 TRBJ2-1 TRBV19 NA TGTGCCAGTACCCGACAGGGTACCCACAATGAGCAGTTCTTC CASTRQGTHNEQFF
TRBD1 TRBJ1-3 TRBV9 NA TGTGCCAGCAGCGTCGAGCACTCGACAGGGTCTGGAAACACCATATATTTT CASSVEHSTGSGNTIYF
TRBD2 TRBJ2-2 TRBV27 NA TGTGCCAGCAGTACGCTAGCGGCGAACACCGGGGAGCTGTTTTTT CASSTLAANTGELFF
NA TRBJ1-1 TRBV5-8 NA TGTGCCAGCAGCTTGGGATACACTGAAGCTTTCTTT CASSLGYTEAFF
NA TRBJ2-2 TRBV6-5 NA TGTGCCAGCAGTATCCCCACCGGGGAGCTGTTTTTT CASSIPTGELFF
TRBD2 TRBJ2-3 TRBV5-4 NA TGTGCCAGCAGCTCCGGGACTAGCCAAAATACGCAGTATTTT CASSSGTSQNTQYF
NA TRBJ1-5 TRBV27 NA TGTGCCAGCAGTCCAGGGGCCTTATCGAATCAGCCCCAGCATTTT CASSPGALSNQPQHF
NA TRBJ1-2 TRBV2 NA TGTGCCAGCACTCCCGCAAGAGATTGGTATGGCTACACCTTC CASTPARDWYGYTF
NA TRBJ1-2 TRBV7-9 NA TGTGCCAGCAGCTCCTCGGGGCGCATAGGTGACTATGGCTACACCTTC CASSSSGRIGDYGYTF
TRBD2 TRBJ2-3 TRBV2 NA TGTGCCATCCCCGGGACTAGCGCGACAGATACGCAGTATTTT CAIPGTSATDTQYF
NA TRBJ2-7 TRBV25-1 NA TGTGCCAGCAGTAATGGGCCCGCCGGGGCCCACGAGCAGTACTTC CASSNGPAGAHEQYF
NA TRBJ2-7 TRBV11-2 NA TGTGCCAGCAGCTTACCCCTCGGACAATCCTACGAGCAGTACTTC CASSLPLGQSYEQYF
TRBD1 TRBJ2-2 TRBV6-1 NA TGTGCCAGCATTTGGACAGGGTGGGATGGCGGGGAGCTGTTTTTT CASIWTGWDGGELFF
TRBD1 TRBJ2-1 TRBV12-5 NA TGTGCTAGTGGACAGGACAGGGGCAATGAGCAGTTCTTC CASGQDRGNEQFF
NA TRBJ2-5 TRBV11-2 NA TGTGCCAGCGCCCCGGGGATACAAGAGACCCAGTACTTC CASAPGIQETQYF
NA TRBJ2-1 TRBV18 NA TGTGCCAGCTCACCGACAGCCGGGGGCTACAATGAGCAGTTCTTC CASSPTAGGYNEQFF
TRBD1 TRBJ2-1 TRBV25-1 NA TGTGCCAGCAGTGAAGCGGGGAGGGGACAGGGGAACAATGAGCAGTTCTTC CASSEAGRGQGNNEQFF
NA TRBJ2-7 TRBV7-6 NA TGTGCCAGCAGCCCACTCTCCGCCGGCCCGAGTCCCTACGAGCAGTACTTC CASSPLSAGPSPYEQYF
TRBD1 TRBJ2-7 TRBV11-2 NA TGTGCCAGCAGCTTAGGGCAGGGGGCCCTCGAGCAGTACTTC CASSLGQGALEQYF
NA TRBJ2-7 TRBV27 NA TGTGCCAGCAGTTTAATGGGTCCTACCTACGAGCAGTACTTC CASSLMGPTYEQYF
NA TRBJ1-1 TRBV6-6 NA TGTGCCAGCAGTACGACAGCGAACACTGAAGCTTTCTTT CASSTTANTEAFF
TRBD2 TRBJ2-7 TRBV5-1 NA TGCGCCAGCAGCTTTGGACTAGCGGGAGGGCCCTCACACGAGCAGTACTTC CASSFGLAGGPSHEQYF
TRBD2 TRBJ2-1 TRBV7-2 NA TGTGCCAGCAGCTTAGGGGCGGGAGCGGGAGGCCAGAATGAGCAGTTCTTC CASSLGAGAGGQNEQFF
TRBD2 TRBJ2-5 TRBV10-3 NA TGTGCCATCAGTGTGACTAGCGGGGAAGAGACCCAGTACTTC CAISVTSGEETQYF
NA TRBJ2-7 TRBV5-1 NA TGCGCCAGCAGCCCTGACGGTTACGAGCAGTACTTC CASSPDGYEQYF
NA TRBJ2-1 TRBV13 NA TGTGCCAGCAGCTGGGCACAGGGTGATGAGCAGTTCTTC CASSWAQGDEQFF
NA TRBJ1-2 TRBV30 NA TGTGCCTGGAGTGTTGGCGGAGGCGGCTACACCTTC CAWSVGGGGYTF
NA TRBJ2-5 TRBV25-1 few TGTGCCAGCAGTACTCGACGGGAACAAGAGACCCAGTACTTC CASSTRREQETQYF
NA TRBJ1-2 TRBV19 NA TGTGCCAGTAGCCGACAGAATACTATCTATGGCTACACCTTC CASSRQNTIYGYTF
TRBD1 TRBJ1-4 TRBV10-1 NA TGCGCCAGCAGCTCAGGGGACAGCAATGAAAAACTGTTTTTT CASSSGDSNEKLFF